This entry describes one TCR beta chain. Its antigen remains unidentified. With 60 Vbeta and 13 Jbeta primers, the PCR was carried out. The data were produced by immunoSEQ multiplex PCR, yet TCRdb's version contains in-frame clones alone and is incomplete. The sample shows roughly 130,000 clones, 61% of them seen only once. These data belong to a study of cytomegalovirus exposure and HLA in healthy donors. Notes on the study in general: Confirmation was obtained in vitro that a few CMV-associated chains are specific for CMV antigens. In a later analysis, TCR beta V- and J-gene trimming showed a link to a missense DCLRE1C variant.

The sample consisted of PBMCs. This sequence originates from a male donor in good health and CMV-seronegative.

The DNA of the CDR3 is TGTGCCAGCAGTGAGGCAGGGACTGGAAACACCATATATTTT. Amino acid sequence: CASSEAGTGNTIYF. V usage is TRBV6-1 and J usage is TRBJ1-3, with a possible D match to TRBD1 (5 bases). This CDR3 has 14 residues. CDR1 and CDR2 (germline): MNHNS, SASEGT. V shed 3 bases and J shed 2 bases, with 8 bases lying between them.